This paragraph covers one T cell receptor (beta chain) sequence. The data originate from a study of shared clonotypes between healthy human individuals. Sorted-subset replicate PCRs used 200 ng DNA, some 33,000 T cell genomes. Sequencing was performed with immunoSEQ multiplex PCR; in TCRdb, only in-frame clones are kept and a portion is missing. The table has fewer than 1.6 million clones, less than 99% seen once. V was cut by 8 bases and J by 3 bases, with 14 bases left in between. The CDR3 runs to 14 residues. CDR1 and CDR2 (germline): SNHLY, FYNNEI. What was sequenced was naive CD4+ T cells sorted from blood. Subset indicated: CD45RA+ positively selected. This TCR was recovered from a man under 40 in good health. The V and J genes are TRBV2 and TRBJ2-4; D may correspond to TRBD1 or TRBD2 (6 bases each). This chain's CDR3 is CASRYREDKNIQYF. Here the CDR3 DNA reads TGTGCCAGCCGGTACAGGGAGGACAAAAACATTCAGTACTTC.